The 23 T cell receptor beta chains in this list originate from one sample, sequenced in a study of spatial heterogeneity in lung cancer. Points from the study as a whole: Tumors with more nonsynonymous mutations had more expanded intratumoral alpha and beta TCRs.

The time point denotes: sample taken at primary tumor resection. In TCRdb, the 5' RACE reads were re-called with MiXCR into one record per CDR3 protein. The table has 5,400 or so distinct CDR3 sequences, about 7.1% seen once. Their target antigens are unknown. The sequencing used lung tumor tissue, collected at surgery. All receptors come from a male donor with early-stage non-small cell lung cancer.

This clonotype occurred many times. This chain uses TRBV7-3 with TRBJ1-1; 8 nucleotides match TRBD1. V trimming: 5 bases; J trimming: 4 bases; junction bases outside the gene matches: 9. The CDR3 length is 15 residues. In germline, CDR1 is SGHTA, CDR2 FQGTGA. The CDR3 region is CASSPQLTGVTEAFF. DNA of the CDR3: TGTGCCAGCAGCCCGCAGTTGACAGGGGTCACTGAAGCTTTCTTT.

This clonotype is medium-sized by share. The chain uses TRBV12-3 or TRBV12-4 and TRBJ1-2; D call uncertain. This CDR3 is 15 amino acids long. Trimming removed 6 bases from V and 4 bases from J, with 18 bases in between. The chain's CDR3 is CASSPLVDPLYGYTF. The DNA for the CDR3 is TGTGCCAGCAGCCCCTTGGTTGACCCACTCTATGGCTACACCTTC.

By frequency in the sample, this clonotype is medium-sized. This chain joins TRBV20-1 and TRBJ2-1; tentatively, D is TRBD1 (6 bases). The V end was cut by 5 bases, the J end by 3 bases, with 14 bases between. The germline CDR1 and CDR2 sequences are DFQATT and SNEGSKA (reference sequence). The CDR3 covers 14 residues. As DNA, the CDR3 is TGCAGTGCTGGGACACCCACCGTCTACAATGAGCAGTTCTTC. This sequence encodes CSAGTPTVYNEQFF.

This clonotype was detected many times. The rearrangement uses TRBV5-1 and TRBJ1-5; D not certain. Trimming removed 0 bases from V and 5 bases from J, with 6 bases in between. The CDR3 has 13 residues. Germline V gives CDR1 SGHRS, CDR2 YFSETQ. CDR3 sequence: CASSLGQDQPQHF. The CDR3 region has the DNA TGCGCCAGCAGCTTGGGTCAGGATCAGCCCCAGCATTTT.

This clonotype is termed medium-sized. The chain uses TRBV7-6 and TRBJ2-7; the D is unclear. Per the germline V gene, CDR1 is SGHVS and CDR2 is FNYEAQ. CDR3 length: 12 amino acids. Trimming pared 3 bases from V and 5 bases from J, leaving 8 bases between. Written as DNA, the CDR3 is TGTGCCAGCAGCTTTACTGGGAACGAGCAGTACTTC. Amino acids: CASSFTGNEQYF.

Within the sample, this clonotype is medium-sized (0.01 to 0.1%). This chain links TRBV19 with TRBJ2-5; 7 positions match TRBD2. V lost 5 bases, J lost 1 base, and 4 bases stayed unmatched. CDR3 length: 14 amino acids. Germline V gene data show CDR1 as LNHDA and CDR2 as SQIVND (reference sequence). CDR3 nucleotides: TGTGCCAGTAGTTCGCGGGGGTCCCAAGAGACCCAGTACTTC. Its protein product is CASSSRGSQETQYF.

This clonotype has ten or more counts. The rearrangement uses TRBV2 and TRBJ2-3; 7 bases map to TRBD2. CDR1 is SNHLY, CDR2 FYNNEI, per germline. This CDR3 has 14 amino acids. V shed 6 bases, J shed 6 bases, and the junction held 9 bases outside the gene matches. The CDR3 spells CASSERDYRDTQYF. The CDR3 DNA follows: TGTGCCAGCAGCGAAAGGGACTACAGGGATACGCAGTATTTT.

The chain couples TRBV7-2 to TRBJ1-1; D is uncertain. The CDR3 covers 15 residues. V lost 1 base and J 3 bases, leaving 12 bases between the germline ends. Germline V gene data show CDR1 as SGHTA and CDR2 as FQGNSA. The CDR3 region is CASSLGEALYTEAFF. As DNA, the CDR3 is TGTGCCAGCAGCTTAGGAGAAGCTCTATACACTGAAGCTTTCTTT.

By frequency in the sample, this clonotype is medium-sized. The J gene is TRBJ2-1, the V gene TRBV11-2; TRBD1 is a possible D gene (6 bases). There are 15 residues in the CDR3. The V gene's germline CDR1 is SGHAT and CDR2 FQNNGV. Trimming removed 5 bases at V and 9 bases at J, with 20 bases between. This chain's CDR3 is CASSNTGTSVGEQFF. DNA of the CDR3: TGTGCCAGCAGCAATACAGGGACCTCCGTGGGTGAGCAGTTCTTC.

This clonotype was counted between two and nine times. The V and J genes are TRBV11-2 and TRBJ2-1, with D possibly TRBD2 on 5 matching bases. Trimming stripped 1 base from V and 7 bases from J, with 8 bases between. Per germline, CDR1 SGHAT and CDR2 FQNNGV. The CDR3 contains 13 residues. This chain's CDR3 is CASSLGLANEQFF. The CDR3 region has the DNA TGTGCCAGCAGCTTAGGATTAGCGAATGAGCAGTTCTTC. The variable domain in full, completed from reference TRBV11-2 and TRBJ2-1, reads EAGVAQSPRYKIIEKRQSVAFWCNPISGHATLYWYQQILGQGPKLLIQFQNNGVVDDSQLPKDRFSAERLKGVDSTLKIQPAKLEDSAVYLCASSLGLANEQFFGPGTRLTVL.

Within the sample, this clonotype is medium-sized. This rearrangement joins TRBV18 to TRBJ2-1; D might be TRBD1 (6 bases). The CDR3 extends over 13 amino acids. V gave up 3 bases and J gave up 10 bases, with 13 bases separating them. The germline V gene has CDR1 KGHSH and CDR2 LQKENI. CDR3 loop: CASSPQGIGEQFF. The CDR3, as DNA: TGTGCCAGCTCACCCCAGGGGATCGGAGAGCAGTTCTTC.

This clonotype was observed at least ten times. The J gene is TRBJ2-1, the V gene TRBV6-5; D remains ambiguous. This CDR3 region has 17 residues. V was cut by 2 bases and J by 0 bases, with 14 bases left in between. Germline V gene sequence: CDR1 MNHEY, CDR2 SVGAGI. In DNA, the CDR3 is TGTGCCAGCAGTTACCTTCCTAAAACCCTCTCCTACAATGAGCAGTTCTTC. It yields the protein CASSYLPKTLSYNEQFF.

Many counts were recorded for this clonotype. CDR3 protein: CASSLGSINSPLHF. DNA of the CDR3: TGTGCCAGCAGCCTAGGGAGTATTAATTCACCCCTCCACTTT. The rearrangement links TRBV7-2 to TRBJ1-6, with D unclear. Germline lookup yields CDR1 SGHTA and CDR2 FQGNSA. CDR3 size: 14 residues. Trimming took off 5 bases at V and 6 bases at J, with 11 bases between the two ends. Based on the CDR3 plus reference TRBV7-2 and TRBJ1-6, the full variable domain is GAGVSQSPSNKVTEKGKDVELRCDPISGHTALYWYRQSLGQGLEFLIYFQGNSAPDKSGLPSDRFSAERTGGSVSTLTIQRTQQEDSAVYLCASSLGSINSPLHFGNGTRLTVT.

A few counts support this clonotype. The V gene is TRBV28, the J gene TRBJ2-7; D is unresolved. V lost 1 base and J 5 bases, leaving 3 bases between the germline ends. Germline CDR1 reads MDHEN; CDR2 reads SYDVKM. The CDR3 is made up of 11 amino acids. As DNA, the CDR3 is TGTGCCAGCAGTTTATATGACGAGCAGTACTTC. Amino acid sequence: CASSLYDEQYF.

Details on this clonotype: No DNA is shown, since the ends of the CDR3 on it are uncertain; the CDR3 is the one TCRdb lists. This chain links TRBV24-1 with TRBJ2-2. CDR1 is KGHDR, CDR2 SFDVKD, per germline. The CDR3 contains 13 residues when both ends are counted. The CDR3 loop reads CAAHSGNTGSCFF.

This clonotype is termed medium-sized. This sequence joins TRBV5-4 and TRBJ2-5; D is undetermined. Germline values: CDR1 SGHNT, CDR2 YYREEE (reference sequence). The CDR3 totals 13 residues. Trimming cost V 1 base and J 5 bases, with 9 bases left between them. CDR3 in DNA: TGTGCCAGCAGCTTGAAAGTGGTCGAGACCCAGTACTTC. Translation gives CASSLKVVETQYF.

There are many counts of this clonotype. The chain combines TRBV4-1 with TRBJ1-4, with TRBD1 identical over 7 bases. This CDR3 has 15 residues. Unmatched junction bases numbered 7, after V lost 2 bases and J lost 7 bases. The germline V gene has CDR1 MGHRA and CDR2 YSYEKL. The CDR3 sequence is CASSQRGRVGEKLFF. Written as DNA, the CDR3 is TGCGCCAGCAGCCAAAGGGGGCGCGTCGGTGAAAAACTGTTTTTT.

This clonotype is termed medium-sized (0.01 to 0.1%). J is TRBJ1-4 and V is TRBV6-5, with TRBD1 matching over 12 bases. CDR1 and CDR2 from the germline V gene are MNHEY and SVGAGI. This CDR3 has 17 amino acids. J gave up 5 bases and V 5 bases, and 9 bases lay outside the gene matches. The CDR3 DNA follows: TGTGCCAGCAGTCCGACCGGGACAGGGGGCCACAATGAAAAACTGTTTTTT. Encoded protein: CASSPTGTGGHNEKLFF.

This clonotype is deemed medium-sized. This rearrangement joins TRBV27 to TRBJ2-5; D may be TRBD1 (6 bases). The V end was cut by 5 bases, the J end by 1 base, with 14 bases between. Germline loops: CDR1 MNHEY, CDR2 SMNVEV (reference sequence). The CDR3 is 15 amino acids. CDR3 residues: CASSTLRQAQETQYF. As DNA, the CDR3 is TGTGCCAGCAGTACCCTCCGACAGGCCCAAGAGACCCAGTACTTC.

The genes are TRBV4-3 and TRBJ2-3; 8 bases fit TRBD2. The germline gives CDR1 LGHNA, CDR2 YSLEER. The CDR3 sequence is 18 residues long. V was pared by 0 bases and J by 2 bases, with 10 bases of the junction left unmatched. The DNA for the CDR3 is TGCGCCAGCAGCCAAGATTGGGTTACTAGCGGCCCCACAGATACGCAGTATTTT. It is translated as CASSQDWVTSGPTDTQYF.

This clonotype was detected many times. The rearrangement joins TRBV15 to TRBJ2-7; a weak D match, TRBD2 (5 bases). The V gene lost 3 bases and the J gene lost 3 bases, with 15 bases spanning the gap. The CDR3 runs 15 residues. Germline lookup yields CDR1 LNHNV and CDR2 YYDKDF (reference sequence). In DNA form, the CDR3 reads TGTGCCACCAGCAGTCAAGCCCGAGGAGGCTACGAGCAGTACTTC. Translation gives CATSSQARGGYEQYF.

The rearrangement uses TRBV6-5 and TRBJ1-2, with D perhaps matching TRBD1 (5 bases). CDR1 is MNHEY and CDR2 is SVGAGI in the germline V gene. V lost 6 bases to trimming and J lost 4 bases, with 12 bases between them. The CDR3 consists of 13 residues. CDR3 in amino acids: CASRRDSLYGYTF. The CDR3 region has the DNA TGTGCCAGCAGACGGGACTCCCTCTATGGCTACACCTTC.

The table lists this clonotype with many counts. The chain employs TRBV9 and TRBJ1-2, with TRBD1 as a possible D gene (5 bases). CDR1 and CDR2 (germline): SGDLS, YYNGEE. Between the trimmed V and J ends, which lost 0 bases and 5 bases, there was a span of 14 bases. This CDR3 spans 15 amino acids. CDR3 region: CASSVAAGIRYGYTF. CDR3 DNA: TGTGCCAGCAGCGTAGCAGCAGGGATACGGTATGGCTACACCTTC.